Detailed here is one T cell receptor beta chain. These data come from a study of blood T cell repertoires in COVID-19. Looking at the study overall: The United States, Italy and Spain supplied acute and convalescent COVID-19 samples.

Authors' methods: The assay estimated nucleated cells by amplifying reference gene primers. Measured with immunoSEQ multiplex PCR; TCRdb has only the in-frame clones, and not every one. That table furnishes V, J and clone size, whereas the DNA furnished D and trimming. The table has 650,000 to 800,000 clones, 85% to 90% seen once. This clonotype originated in a woman under 30 with acute or convalescent COVID-19. What was sequenced was peripheral blood.

This chain's CDR3 is CASSPRGWSSYEQYF. The DNA for the CDR3 is TGCGCCAGCAGCCCTCGCGGGTGGAGCTCCTACGAGCAGTACTTC. The J gene is TRBJ2-7, the V gene TRBV5-1; D might be TRBD2 (5 bases). The CDR3 spans 15 residues. V was trimmed by 4 bases and J by 0 bases, leaving 14 bases between them. The germline V gene encodes CDR1 SGHRS and CDR2 YFSETQ.